This TCR beta chain came from a study of T cell changes during pregnancy in multiple sclerosis. Data came from immunoSEQ multiplex PCR; TCRdb stores just in-frame clones and leaves some out. This sample has about 14,000 clones, with 83% found just once. The CDR3 has 15 residues. The germline V gene encodes CDR1 ENHRY and CDR2 SYGVKD. V was clipped by 11 bases and J by 8 bases; unmatched bases: 20. The starting material was CD8+ T cells from peripheral blood mononuclear cells, obtained after pregnancy. The receptor was derived from a female donor in good health, enrolled as a control in a pregnancy study. This sequence joins TRBV10-3 and TRBJ1-2; 7 nucleotides agree with TRBD1. The CDR3 spells CAVNRGSGGAQGYTF. DNA for the CDR3: TGTGCCGTTAACAGGGGCTCAGGCGGGGCCCAAGGCTACACCTTC.